This TCR beta chain derives from a study of shared clonotypes between healthy human individuals. Each donor was a Caucasian adult residing in Nashville, Tennessee. The split of CD4+ cells yielded CD45RA+ naive and CD45RA-negative memory subsets. Each replicate PCR on the sorted subsets used roughly 190 ng DNA (around 31,000 T cell genomes). Profiled with immunoSEQ multiplex PCR; TCRdb holds only in-frame clones, not every one. The sample has 2 million to 2.5 million clones; roughly 93% are singletons. The CDR3 runs to 14 residues. CDR1 is MNHEY, CDR2 SVGAGI, per germline. Trimming took 5 bases from V and 7 from J; bases not matched to a gene: 11.

Input material: naive CD4+ T cells from PBMCs. The subset: CD45RA+ positively selected. V and J are TRBV6-5 and TRBJ2-7; TRBD1 agrees at 7 bases. This clonotype was obtained from a man aged 18 to 35 in good health. Some clones in this sample may be carry-over from other donors' samples. DNA of the CDR3: TGTGCCAGCAGTAACGCCGGGACAGAGGTTGAGCAGTACTTC. Amino acid sequence: CASSNAGTEVEQYF.